This TCR beta chain was captured in a study of read filtering for tumor transcriptome and immune sequencing. The CDR3 sequence is 17 residues long. Looked up from germline, CDR1 is SGHRS and CDR2 is YFSETQ. V lost 0 bases and J 0 bases, leaving 13 bases between the germline ends. Molecular barcoded adaptors covering alpha/delta and beta/gamma chains were used on about 390 ng RNA. TCRdb reprocessed the reads with MiXCR, giving one entry per CDR3 protein. The table has fewer than 150,000 distinct CDR3 sequences, 13% seen once. This clonotype was seen at least ten times. This TCR derives from a donor at least 40 years old with multiple myeloma. The chain joins TRBV5-1 to TRBJ2-1; TRBD2 is a possible D gene (5 bases). Sequenced: a population of CD138-negative cells sorted from bone marrow. In DNA form, the CDR3 reads TGCGCCAGCAGCTTGGGACTGGGTGCGGGCTCCTACAATGAGCAGTTCTTC. Amino acids: CASSLGLGAGSYNEQFF.